This is a list of T cell receptor beta chains from one sample in a study of T cell responses to AZD1222 COVID-19 vaccine. The repertoire was sequenced with immunoSEQ multiplex PCR; TCRdb's copy has only in-frame clones and lacks some. This table has 56,000 or so clones, 80% appearing once. The sequences come from peripheral blood, collected 28 days after the second AZD1222 dose. These receptors were taken from an adult who received the AZD1222 COVID-19 vaccine. Both conserved end residues are part of each CDR3. D genes are given only for firm matches. The size of a clone is reported for some rows only, either as once, few or many, or as a class for expanded clones.

j_gene,abundance,d_gene,v_gene,CDR3nt,CDR3aa
TRBJ1-1,.,.,TRBV10-3,TGTGCCATCAGTGAGTCGGAACAGGGATCTGAAGCTTTCTTT,CAISESEQGSEAFF
TRBJ2-1,.,TRBD2,TRBV11-2,TGTGCCAGCAGCTCCCCCGGGACTAGCGGGAGGTACGAGCAGTTCTTC,CASSSPGTSGRYEQFF
TRBJ2-7,.,TRBD2,TRBV28,TGTGCCAGTGACCGTTGGGGGGGGTCCTACGAGCAGTACTTC,CASDRWGGSYEQYF
TRBJ1-5,.,.,TRBV2,TGTGCCAGCAGTAGGGTGAAGGATCAGCCCCAGCATTTT,CASSRVKDQPQHF
TRBJ1-6,.,.,TRBV19,TGTGCCAGTAGTATTGTTGACGGCGATTCACCCCTCCACTTT,CASSIVDGDSPLHF
TRBJ2-5,once,TRBD1,TRBV7-2,TGTGCCAGCAGCTCTTGGACAGGGAAAGAGACCCAGTACTTC,CASSSWTGKETQYF
TRBJ2-7,.,.,TRBV12-2,TGTGCAAGTCGCTTAGAGGGAAACTCCTACGAGCAGTACTTC,CASRLEGNSYEQYF
TRBJ2-1,.,.,TRBV5-1,TGCGCCAGCAGCCCCCGGGGGCCTCACTACAATGAGCAGTTCTTC,CASSPRGPHYNEQFF
TRBJ1-2,.,.,TRBV29-1,TGCAGCGTTGACAGGGGAGACTATGGCTACACCTTC,CSVDRGDYGYTF
TRBJ2-7,.,.,TRBV10-1,TGCGCCAGCAGTGATAATTACGAGCAGTACTTC,CASSDNYEQYF
TRBJ1-3,.,.,TRBV27,TGTGCCAGCATCAGCTCTGGAAACACCATATATTTT,CASISSGNTIYF